The rows below give T cell receptor beta chains drawn from one sample of a study of blood T cell repertoires in COVID-19. Produced via immunoSEQ multiplex PCR; TCRdb's table is partial and in-frame only. Seen here are roughly 200,000 clones, approximately 87% observed once, and the top ten hold 2.5% to 3.5%. Sequenced material: PBMCs or T cells enriched from blood (not recorded which). These receptors came from a woman in her 50s in a cohort exposed to, infected with or recovered from COVID-19 (not recorded which). CDR3s include the opening cysteine and the closing phenylalanine or tryptophan. A D gene is named only where the DNA matches it firmly. Expanded clones are given a class, and other clones once, few, many or no size at all.

j_call	clone_size	v_call	d_call	cdr3_nt	cdr3_aa
TRBJ1-1	.	TRBV24-1	.	TGTGCCACTTACAGGGTCTACACTGAAGCTTTCTTT	CATYRVYTEAFF
TRBJ1-2	.	TRBV21-1	.	TGTGCCAGCAGTACCCCGGAGGAGGACTATGGCTACACCTTC	CASSTPEEDYGYTF
TRBJ2-1	.	TRBV4-2	TRBD1	TGTGCCAGCAGCCAAGTCACCGGGACAGGGGTTTACAATGAGCAGTTCTTC	CASSQVTGTGVYNEQFF
TRBJ1-1	.	TRBV7-2	TRBD1	TGTGCCAGCAGCGTCGGACAGGGGCGCACTGAAGCTTTCTTT	CASSVGQGRTEAFF
TRBJ1-5	.	TRBV28	TRBD1	TGTGCCAGCCGGGGACAGGGAGAAGGGCCCCAGCATTTT	CASRGQGEGPQHF
TRBJ2-5	.	TRBV7-8	TRBD2	TGTGCCAGCAGCTTAGGGGGGACTAGCGGGGCACAAGAGACCCAGTACTTC	CASSLGGTSGAQETQYF
TRBJ1-3	.	TRBV9	TRBD1	TGTGCCAGCAGCGTAGACGGGACAGGGGGCTCTGGAAACACCATATATTTT	CASSVDGTGGSGNTIYF
TRBJ1-4	.	TRBV4-2	.	TGTGCCAGCAGCCAAGAAATGGGGGGTAATGAAAAACTGTTTTTT	CASSQEMGGNEKLFF
TRBJ2-2	.	TRBV11-3	TRBD1	TGTGCCAGCAGCTCGGGACAGGGGGGTCTCGGGGAGCTGTTTTTT	CASSSGQGGLGELFF
TRBJ2-2	few	TRBV5-6	TRBD1	TGTGCCAGCAGCTTGGAGGGGGCAGCTCGGAGTACCGGGGAGCTGTTTTTT	CASSLEGAARSTGELFF
TRBJ1-1	.	TRBV11-2	.	TGTGCCAGCAGCCAGGCAAGGGGGAGCGCTCCTAAAGCTTTCTTT	CASSQARGSAPKAFF
TRBJ2-5	.	TRBV7-9	.	TGTGCCAGCAGCTTAGGAGGCGTAGAGGCGTCCCAGTACTTC	CASSLGGVEASQYF
TRBJ1-2	.	TRBV10-3	TRBD1	TGTGCCATCAGATCGTCGACAGGGGGTATGGTGAATGGCTACACCTTC	CAIRSSTGGMVNGYTF
TRBJ2-5	.	TRBV9	TRBD1	TGTGCCAGCAGCAACGCCCTCACAGGGGGGAAGGCCCAGTACTTC	CASSNALTGGKAQYF
TRBJ1-3	few	TRBV5-1	TRBD1	TGCGCCAGCAGCTCCGGACAGGGATCTTCTGGAAACACCATATATTTT	CASSSGQGSSGNTIYF
TRBJ2-5	.	TRBV2	TRBD2	TGTGCCAGCAGTGAGACTAGCGGTCCGGGTGAGACCCAGTACTTC	CASSETSGPGETQYF
TRBJ1-2	.	TRBV6-1	TRBD1	TGTGCCAGCAGTGACGAAGACAGGGCATATTATGGCTACACCTTC	CASSDEDRAYYGYTF
TRBJ1-1	.	TRBV20-1	.	TGCAGTGCTCCAGTGGCGGGATACGCTTTCTTT	CSAPVAGYAFF
TRBJ1-1	.	TRBV4-1	.	TGCGCCAGCAGCCAGAGCGGGGGTCGCGGGAACACTGAAGCTTTCTTT	CASSQSGGRGNTEAFF
TRBJ2-1	.	TRBV3-1/TRBV3-2	TRBD1	TGTGCCAGCAATACGGAAGGGGGCAGGGGGTGGGAAGGATACAATGAGCAGTTCTTC	CASNTEGGRGWEGYNEQFF
TRBJ1-3	few	TRBV5-5	.	TGTGCCAGCAGCTTGTCCGACAGCACAGACTCTGGAAACACCATATATTTT	CASSLSDSTDSGNTIYF
TRBJ1-1	.	TRBV6-5	.	TGTGCCAGCAGTCCCGCGGGAAGGGTTGAAGCTTTCTTT	CASSPAGRVEAFF
TRBJ1-1	.	TRBV7-9	TRBD1	TGTGCCAGCAGCCCTGACAGGGGATTAACTGAAGCTTTCTTT	CASSPDRGLTEAFF
TRBJ2-1	.	TRBV7-2	TRBD1	TGTGCCAGCAGCCTCCTGACAGGGACCTACAATGAGCAGTTCTTC	CASSLLTGTYNEQFF
TRBJ1-6	.	TRBV9	.	TGTGCCAGCAGCCCGGACACGAGTTTTGGTTCACCCCTCCACTTT	CASSPDTSFGSPLHF
TRBJ1-4	.	TRBV28	.	TGTGCCAGCAGTTGGGAGGGAGAAAAACTGTTTTTT	CASSWEGEKLFF
TRBJ2-1	.	TRBV4-2	TRBD2	TGTGCCAGCAGCCAAGATAGCGGGGGGGCCAATGAGCAGTTCTTC	CASSQDSGGANEQFF
TRBJ1-1	.	TRBV5-1	.	TGCGCCAGCAGTGAAAGGGCCGGGGGAGAAACTGAAGCTTTCTTT	CASSERAGGETEAFF
TRBJ1-5	.	TRBV9	TRBD1	TGTGCCAGCAGCGTAGGGCAGGGGGCTGGACAGCCCCAGCATTTT	CASSVGQGAGQPQHF
TRBJ1-2	.	TRBV7-9	.	TGTGCCAGCAGCTTTAGGACAGAGGGCTATGGCTACACCTTC	CASSFRTEGYGYTF